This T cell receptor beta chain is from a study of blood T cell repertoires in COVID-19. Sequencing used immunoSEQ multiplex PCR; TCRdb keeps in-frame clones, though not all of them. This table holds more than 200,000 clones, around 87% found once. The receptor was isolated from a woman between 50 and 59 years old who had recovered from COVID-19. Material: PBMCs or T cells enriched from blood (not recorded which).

CDR3 in amino acids: CASSRYESGGYGYTF. Written as DNA, the CDR3 is TGTGCCAGCAGTCGCTACGAGAGTGGTGGCTATGGCTACACCTTC. The chain links TRBV27 to TRBJ1-2; D is undetermined. Germline V gene data show CDR1 as MNHEY and CDR2 as SMNVEV (reference sequence). The CDR3 length is 15 residues. V shed 5 bases and J shed 4 bases, with 17 bases lying between them.